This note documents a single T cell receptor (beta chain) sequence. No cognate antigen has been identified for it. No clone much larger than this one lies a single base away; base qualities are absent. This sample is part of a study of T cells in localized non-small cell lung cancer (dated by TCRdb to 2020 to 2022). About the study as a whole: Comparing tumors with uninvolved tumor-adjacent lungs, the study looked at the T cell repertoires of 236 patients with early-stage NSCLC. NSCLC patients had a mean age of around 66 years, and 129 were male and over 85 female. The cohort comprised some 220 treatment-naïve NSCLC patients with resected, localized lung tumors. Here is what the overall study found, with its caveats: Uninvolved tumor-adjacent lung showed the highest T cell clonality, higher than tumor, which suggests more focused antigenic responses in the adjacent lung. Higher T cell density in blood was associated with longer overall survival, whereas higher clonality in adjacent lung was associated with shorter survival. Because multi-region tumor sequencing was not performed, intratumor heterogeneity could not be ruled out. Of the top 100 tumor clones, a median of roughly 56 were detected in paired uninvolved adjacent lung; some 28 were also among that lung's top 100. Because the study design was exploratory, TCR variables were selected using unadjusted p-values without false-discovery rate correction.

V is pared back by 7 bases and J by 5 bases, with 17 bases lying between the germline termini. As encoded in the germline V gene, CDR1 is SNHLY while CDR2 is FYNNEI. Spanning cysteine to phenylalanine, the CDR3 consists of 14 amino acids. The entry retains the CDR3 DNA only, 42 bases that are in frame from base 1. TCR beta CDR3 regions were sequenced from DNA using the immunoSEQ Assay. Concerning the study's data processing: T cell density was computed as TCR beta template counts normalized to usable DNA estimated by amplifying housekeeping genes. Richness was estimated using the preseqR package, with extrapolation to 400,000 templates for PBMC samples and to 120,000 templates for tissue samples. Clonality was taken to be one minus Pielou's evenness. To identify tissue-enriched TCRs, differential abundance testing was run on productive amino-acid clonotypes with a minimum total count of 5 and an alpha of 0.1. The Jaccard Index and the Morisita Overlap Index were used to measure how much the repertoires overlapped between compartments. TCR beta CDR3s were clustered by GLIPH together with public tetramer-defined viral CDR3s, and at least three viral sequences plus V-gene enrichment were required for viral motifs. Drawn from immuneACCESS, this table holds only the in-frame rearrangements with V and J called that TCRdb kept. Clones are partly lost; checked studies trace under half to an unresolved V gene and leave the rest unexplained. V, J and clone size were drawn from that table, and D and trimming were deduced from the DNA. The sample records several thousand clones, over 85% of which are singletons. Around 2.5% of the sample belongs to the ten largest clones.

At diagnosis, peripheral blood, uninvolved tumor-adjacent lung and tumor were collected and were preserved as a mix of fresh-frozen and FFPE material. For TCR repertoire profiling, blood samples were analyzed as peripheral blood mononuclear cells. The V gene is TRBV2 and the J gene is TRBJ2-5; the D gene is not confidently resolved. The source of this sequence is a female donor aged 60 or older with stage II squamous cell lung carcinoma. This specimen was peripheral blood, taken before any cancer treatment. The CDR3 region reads CASNSGALGETQYF. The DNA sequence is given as TGTGCCAGCAACTCAGGCGCCTTGGGGGAGACCCAGTACTTC.